This passage covers 16 T cell receptor beta chains from one sample sequenced in a study of blood T cells in healthy people across ages. A sample-barcoded 5' primer and a J-beta primer mix were used in a second PCR of roughly 6 to 11 cycles. TCRdb re-called the 5' RACE reads through MiXCR, storing one row per CDR3 protein. The data contain 1.5 million to 2 million distinct CDR3 sequences, around 40% of them seen just once; the ten biggest clones take up about 23%. The specimen sequenced was blood. Receptors were obtained from a human donor in good health.

The V and J genes are TRBV11-2 and TRBJ2-4; D call uncertain. TRBJ2-7 explains the end of the DNA better; the J call may be wrong. Germline values: CDR1 SGHAT, CDR2 FQNNGV. The CDR3 contains 15 residues. The CDR3 DNA is TGTGCCAGCAGCTCGGACGGATTTAGCTCCTACGAGCAGTACTTC. Its translation is CASSSDGFSSYEQYF.

The V call is TRBV7-6, the J call TRBJ1-4; maybe TRBD1 (5 bases). The germline CDR1 and CDR2 sequences are SGHVS and FNYEAQ. V gave up 5 bases and J gave up 14 bases, with 12 bases separating them. The CDR3 spans 11 residues. The CDR3 protein is CASSPGYRLFF. For the CDR3, the DNA is TGTGCCAGCAGCCCTGGCTACAGGCTGTTTTTT. The whole variable domain, remainder taken from reference TRBV7-6 and TRBJ1-4, is GAGVSQSPRYKVTKRGQDVALRCDPISGHVSLYWYRQALGQGPEFLTYFNYEAQQDKSGLPNDRFSAERPEGSISTLTIQRTEQRDSAMYRCASSPGYRLFFGSGTQLSVL.

Remarks on this clonotype: Sequence at one end of the junction differs from germline and may be a read error. V usage is TRBV13 and J usage is TRBJ2-5; 9 bases fit TRBD2. Germline values: CDR1 PRHDT, CDR2 FYEKMQ (reference sequence). The CDR3 covers 17 residues. Here the CDR3 DNA reads TGTGCCAGCGGCTTGGGCGGCGCGGGGGGGCTACAAGAGACCCAGTACTTC. As protein: CASGLGGAGGLQETQYF.

CDR3 DNA sequence: TGCGCCAGCAGCTTGGAAGTCGGGCGGACCCAGCATTTT. Translation gives CASSLEVGRTQHF. V and J are TRBV5-1 and TRBJ1-5; D is unclear. This CDR3 contains 13 residues. CDR1 and CDR2 (germline): SGHRS, YFSETQ. The ends were cut back, 0 bases at V and 11 bases at J, with 12 bases in the middle. Complete variable domain (other parts from reference TRBV5-1 and TRBJ1-5): KAGVTQTPRYLIKTRGQQVTLSCSPISGHRSVSWYQQTPGQGLQFLFEYFSETQRNKGNFPGRFSGRQFSNSRSEMNVSTLELGDSALYLCASSLEVGRTQHFGDGTRLSIL.

This clonotype was seen only a few times. This sequence joins TRBV15 and TRBJ1-6, with a possible D match to TRBD1 (5 bases). CDR1 is LNHNV, CDR2 YYDKDF, per germline (reference sequence). Trimming took off 0 bases at V and 7 bases at J, with 10 bases between the two ends. The CDR3 has 15 amino acids. The CDR3 loop reads CATSRDLGLNSPLHF. Written as DNA, the CDR3 is TGTGCCACCAGCAGAGATTTGGGACTGAATTCACCCCTCCACTTT.

This rearrangement joins TRBV20-1 to TRBJ2-5; TRBD2 might be the D (6 bases). Germline-derived CDR1 and CDR2 are DFQATT and SNEGSKA (reference sequence). The CDR3 runs to 13 residues. V lost 1 base and J 5 bases, leaving 11 bases between the germline ends. CDR3 amino acids: CSARVGTRETQYF. In DNA, the CDR3 is TGCAGTGCTAGAGTTGGGACTCGGGAGACCCAGTACTTC.

V gene TRBV3-1 combines with J gene TRBJ2-1; the D is unclear. The V end was cut by 3 bases, the J end by 3 bases, with 12 bases between. Looked up from germline, CDR1 is LGHDT and CDR2 is YNNKEL (reference sequence). The CDR3 contains 15 residues. This chain's CDR3 is CASSQADGIYNEQFF. In DNA, the CDR3 is TGTGCCAGCAGCCAGGCAGACGGAATCTACAATGAGCAGTTCTTC.

The CDR3, as DNA: TGCAGTGGTGGGTCGGGGCGCAGTGGCTACACCTTC. This encodes CSGGSGRSGYTF. The rearrangement uses TRBV20-1 and TRBJ1-2; possible D gene TRBD1, 5 bases. The CDR3 loop spans 12 amino acids. Germline CDR1 reads DFQATT; CDR2 reads SNEGSKA (reference sequence). V lost 7 bases and J lost 7, with 16 bases in between.

This chain uses TRBV18 with TRBJ1-5; D call uncertain. The CDR3 loop spans 17 amino acids. Germline-derived CDR1 and CDR2 are KGHSH and LQKENI. Trimming cost V 1 base and J 1 base, with 14 bases left between them. The CDR3 region has the DNA TGTGCCAGCTCACCACAGAGATCATCTGGGAGCAATCAGCCCCAGCATTTT. It yields the protein CASSPQRSSGSNQPQHF.

Remarks on this clonotype: One junction end does not reproduce the germline sequence, and a read error may be involved. The V gene is TRBV5-5, the J gene TRBJ2-3, with TRBD1 identical over 7 bases. The CDR3 has 15 amino acids. Germline loops: CDR1 SGHKS, CDR2 YYEKEE (reference sequence). DNA for the CDR3: TGTACCAGCAGCTTGGAAGGGGGCATATCAGATACGCAGTATTTT. Protein: CTSSLEGGISDTQYF.

This rearrangement joins TRBV20-1 to TRBJ1-5; D uncertain. This CDR3 region has 13 residues. The germline V and J ends were trimmed by 0 bases and 0 bases, with 3 bases remaining between them. Germline loops: CDR1 DFQATT, CDR2 SNEGSKA (reference sequence). Here the CDR3 DNA reads TGCAGTGCTAGAGATAATAGCAATCAGCCCCAGCATTTT. Translated: CSARDNSNQPQHF.

This clonotype occurred a few times. The chain is built from TRBV7-8 and TRBJ2-1; TRBD1 matches 7 bases. The germline CDR1 and CDR2 sequences are SGHVS and FQNEAQ. The CDR3 length is 14 residues. With 1 base clipped from V and 10 bases from J, the junction kept 7 bases outside the gene matches. In DNA, the CDR3 is TGTGCCAGCAGCTTAGTAGACAGGGTGGACGAGCAGTTCTTC. Encoded protein: CASSLVDRVDEQFF.

This clonotype was picked up a small number of times. The chain links TRBV20-1 to TRBJ1-5; tentatively, D is TRBD1 (5 bases). The CDR3 covers 14 residues. V shed 3 bases and J shed 2 bases, with 11 bases lying between them. The germline V gene encodes CDR1 DFQATT and CDR2 SNEGSKA (reference sequence). CDR3 DNA: TGCAGTGCTAGGGGGAGAGGGGGCAATCAGCCCCAGCATTTT. Translation gives CSARGRGGNQPQHF.

The rearrangement uses TRBV7-2 and TRBJ1-2, with D uncertain. The V end lost 1 base, the J end lost 2 bases, and 14 bases lay between the germline ends. Per germline, CDR1 SGHTA and CDR2 FQGNSA. The CDR3 covers 16 residues. The CDR3 spells CASSLEEPETNYGYTF. The CDR3 DNA reads TGTGCCAGCAGCTTAGAGGAGCCGGAGACCAACTATGGCTACACCTTC.

This chain links TRBV7-9 with TRBJ1-6, with 8 bases lining up with TRBD1. This CDR3 has 15 residues. Germline V gene lookup returns CDR1 SEHNR and CDR2 FQNEAQ (reference sequence). The trim removed 5 bases at V and 9 bases at J, leaving 9 bases unmatched. The CDR3 DNA sequence: TGTGCCAGCAGCCCCTTGACAGGGGAGGCTTCACCCCTCCACTTT. Translated, it gives CASSPLTGEASPLHF.

This clonotype was counted only a few times. The V gene is TRBV15, the J gene TRBJ2-7, with a tentative D call TRBD1 (6 bases). This CDR3 has 15 residues. Deletions cut 2 bases from V and 1 base from J, with 12 bases between. CDR1 and CDR2 (germline): LNHNV, YYDKDF (reference sequence). The chain's CDR3 is CATSRLQGLSYEQYF. The CDR3 region has the DNA TGTGCCACCAGCAGACTACAGGGTTTGTCCTACGAGCAGTACTTC.